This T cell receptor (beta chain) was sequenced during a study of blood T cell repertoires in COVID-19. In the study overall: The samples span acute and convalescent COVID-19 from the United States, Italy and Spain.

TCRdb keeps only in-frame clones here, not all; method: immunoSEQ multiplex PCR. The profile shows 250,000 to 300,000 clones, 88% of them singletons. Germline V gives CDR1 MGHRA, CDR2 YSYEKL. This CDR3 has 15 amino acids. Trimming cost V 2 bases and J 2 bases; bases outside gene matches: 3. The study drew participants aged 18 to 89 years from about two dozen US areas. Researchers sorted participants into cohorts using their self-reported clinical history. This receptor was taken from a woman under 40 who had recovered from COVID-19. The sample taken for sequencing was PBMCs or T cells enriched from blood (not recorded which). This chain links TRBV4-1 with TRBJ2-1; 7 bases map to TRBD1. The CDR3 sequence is CASSQPTGTYNEQFF. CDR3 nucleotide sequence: TGCGCCAGCAGCCAACCGACAGGGACCTACAATGAGCAGTTCTTC.